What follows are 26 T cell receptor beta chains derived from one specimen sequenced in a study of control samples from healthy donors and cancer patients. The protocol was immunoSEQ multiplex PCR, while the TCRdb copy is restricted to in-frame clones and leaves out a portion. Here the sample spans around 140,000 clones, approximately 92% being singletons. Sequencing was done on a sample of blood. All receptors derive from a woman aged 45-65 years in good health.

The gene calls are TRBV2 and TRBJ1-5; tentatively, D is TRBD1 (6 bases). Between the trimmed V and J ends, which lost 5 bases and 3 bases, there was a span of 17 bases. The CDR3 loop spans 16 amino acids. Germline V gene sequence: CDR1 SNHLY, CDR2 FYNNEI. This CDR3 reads CASSFLGGSPNQPQHF. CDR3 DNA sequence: TGTGCCAGCAGTTTCCTGGGGGGCTCCCCCAATCAGCCCCAGCATTTT.

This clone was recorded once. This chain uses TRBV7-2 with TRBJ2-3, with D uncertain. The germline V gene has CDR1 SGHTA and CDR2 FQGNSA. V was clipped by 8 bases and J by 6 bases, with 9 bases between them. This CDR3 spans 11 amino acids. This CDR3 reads CASSPADTQYF. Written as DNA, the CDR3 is TGTGCCAGCTCCCCCGCGGATACGCAGTATTTT. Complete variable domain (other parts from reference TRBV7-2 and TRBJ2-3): GAGVSQSPSNKVTEKGKDVELRCDPISGHTALYWYRQSLGQGLEFLIYFQGNSAPDKSGLPSDRFSAERTGGSVSTLTIQRTQQEDSAVYLCASSPADTQYFGPGTRLTVL.

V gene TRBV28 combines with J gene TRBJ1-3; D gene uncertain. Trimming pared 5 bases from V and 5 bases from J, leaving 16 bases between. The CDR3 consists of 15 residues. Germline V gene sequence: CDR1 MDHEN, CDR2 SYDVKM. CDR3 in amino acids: CASSHHMVGRNTIYF. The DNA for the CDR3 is TGTGCCAGCAGTCATCATATGGTCGGGCGAAACACCATATATTTT. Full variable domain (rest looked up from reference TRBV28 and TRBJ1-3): DVKVTQSSRYLVKRTGEKVFLECVQDMDHENMFWYRQDPGLGLRLIYFSYDVKMKEKGDIPEGYSVSREKKERFSLILESASTNQTSMYLCASSHHMVGRNTIYFGEGSWLTVV.

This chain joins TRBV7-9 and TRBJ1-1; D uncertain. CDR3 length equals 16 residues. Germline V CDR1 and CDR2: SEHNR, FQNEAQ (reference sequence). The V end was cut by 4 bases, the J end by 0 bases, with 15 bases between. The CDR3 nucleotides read TGTGCCAGCAGCTCTGGAGCGTGGAGGATGAACACTGAAGCTTTCTTT. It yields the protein CASSSGAWRMNTEAFF.

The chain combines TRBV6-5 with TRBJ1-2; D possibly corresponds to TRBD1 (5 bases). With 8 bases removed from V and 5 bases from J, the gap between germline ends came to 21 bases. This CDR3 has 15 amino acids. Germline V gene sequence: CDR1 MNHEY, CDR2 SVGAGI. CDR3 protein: CASVTDPQAAYGYTF. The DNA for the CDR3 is TGTGCCAGCGTGACCGACCCACAGGCCGCTTATGGCTACACCTTC.

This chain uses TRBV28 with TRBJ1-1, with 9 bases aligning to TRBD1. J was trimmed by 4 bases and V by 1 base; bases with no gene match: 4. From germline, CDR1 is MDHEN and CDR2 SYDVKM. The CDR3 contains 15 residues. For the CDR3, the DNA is TGTGCCAGCAGTTTATTGGGACAGGGTGTCACTGAAGCTTTCTTT. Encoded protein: CASSLLGQGVTEAFF.

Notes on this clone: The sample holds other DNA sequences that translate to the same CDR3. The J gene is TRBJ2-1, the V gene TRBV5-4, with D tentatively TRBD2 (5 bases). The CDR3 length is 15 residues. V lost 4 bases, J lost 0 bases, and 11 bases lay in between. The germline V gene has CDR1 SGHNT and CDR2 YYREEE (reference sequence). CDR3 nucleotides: TGTGCCAGCAGCCCTGTGGCGGGCTCCTACAATGAGCAGTTCTTC. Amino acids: CASSPVAGSYNEQFF.

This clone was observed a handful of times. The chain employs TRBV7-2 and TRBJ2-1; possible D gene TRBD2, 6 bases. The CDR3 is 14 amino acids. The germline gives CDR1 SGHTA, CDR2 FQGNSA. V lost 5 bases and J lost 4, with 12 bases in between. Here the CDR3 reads CASSARLVYNEQFF. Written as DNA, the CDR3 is TGTGCCAGCAGCGCCAGACTAGTTTACAATGAGCAGTTCTTC.

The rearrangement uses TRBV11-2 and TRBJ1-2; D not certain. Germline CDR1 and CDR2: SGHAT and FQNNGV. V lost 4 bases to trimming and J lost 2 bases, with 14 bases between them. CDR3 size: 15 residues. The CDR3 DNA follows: TGTGCCAGCAGCTCGGACGGCAGACTGAACTATGGCTACACCTTC. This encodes CASSSDGRLNYGYTF.

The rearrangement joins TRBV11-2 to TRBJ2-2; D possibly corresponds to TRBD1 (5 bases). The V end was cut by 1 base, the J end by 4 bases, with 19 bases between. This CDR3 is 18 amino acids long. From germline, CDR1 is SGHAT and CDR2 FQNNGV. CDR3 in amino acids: CASSLGRRGGRSTGELFF. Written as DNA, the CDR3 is TGTGCCAGCAGCTTAGGCAGAAGGGGCGGTAGGAGCACCGGGGAGCTGTTTTTT.

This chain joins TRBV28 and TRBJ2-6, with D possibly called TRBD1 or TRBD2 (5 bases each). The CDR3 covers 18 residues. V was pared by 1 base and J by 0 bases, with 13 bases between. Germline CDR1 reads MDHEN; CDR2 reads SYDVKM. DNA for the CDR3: TGTGCCAGCAGTTTATTACTGGGACCGAGCTCTGGGGCCAACGTCCTGACTTTC. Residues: CASSLLLGPSSGANVLTF.

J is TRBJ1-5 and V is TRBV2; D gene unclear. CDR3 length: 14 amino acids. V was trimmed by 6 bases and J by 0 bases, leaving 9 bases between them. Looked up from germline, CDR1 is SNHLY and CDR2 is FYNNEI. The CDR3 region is CASRRGDSNQPQHF. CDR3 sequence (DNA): TGTGCCAGCAGGCGGGGTGATAGCAATCAGCCCCAGCATTTT.

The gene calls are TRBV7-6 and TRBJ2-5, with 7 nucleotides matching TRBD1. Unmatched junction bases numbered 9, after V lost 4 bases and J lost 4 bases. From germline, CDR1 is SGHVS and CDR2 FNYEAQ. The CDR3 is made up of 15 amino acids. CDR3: CASSSDRALGETQYF. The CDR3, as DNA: TGTGCCAGCAGCTCCGACAGGGCCCTCGGAGAGACCCAGTACTTC.

The CDR3 sequence is CASSLLAGVGETQYF. CDR3 in DNA: TGTGCCAGTAGCTTACTAGCGGGAGTGGGAGAGACCCAGTACTTC. The rearrangement joins TRBV19 to TRBJ2-5; 11 bases fit TRBD2. Germline V lookup: CDR1 LNHDA, CDR2 SQIVND (reference sequence). This CDR3 comprises 15 residues. V lost 6 bases, J lost 4 bases, and 7 bases stayed unmatched.

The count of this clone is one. CDR3 DNA: TGTGCCAGCAGCCTGGACAGGGATACTGAAGCTTTCTTT. Translating gives CASSLDRDTEAFF. V gene TRBV7-2 combines with J gene TRBJ1-1, with 8 bases matching TRBD1. This CDR3 is built from 13 residues. From germline, CDR1 is SGHTA and CDR2 FQGNSA. V lost 5 bases to trimming and J lost 5 bases; unmatched junction nucleotides: 4.

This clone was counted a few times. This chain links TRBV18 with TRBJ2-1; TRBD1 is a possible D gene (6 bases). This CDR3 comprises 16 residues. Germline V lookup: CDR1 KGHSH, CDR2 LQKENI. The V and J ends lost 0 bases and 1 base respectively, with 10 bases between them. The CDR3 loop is CASSPPGGASYNEQFF. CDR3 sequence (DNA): TGTGCCAGCTCACCACCAGGGGGTGCGTCCTACAATGAGCAGTTCTTC.

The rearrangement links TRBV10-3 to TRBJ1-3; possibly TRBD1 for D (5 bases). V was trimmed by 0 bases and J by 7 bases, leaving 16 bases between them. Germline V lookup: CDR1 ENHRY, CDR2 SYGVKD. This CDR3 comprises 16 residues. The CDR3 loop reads CAISESTRDPRNTIYF. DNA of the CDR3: TGTGCCATCAGTGAGTCGACCAGGGACCCGCGGAACACCATATATTTT.

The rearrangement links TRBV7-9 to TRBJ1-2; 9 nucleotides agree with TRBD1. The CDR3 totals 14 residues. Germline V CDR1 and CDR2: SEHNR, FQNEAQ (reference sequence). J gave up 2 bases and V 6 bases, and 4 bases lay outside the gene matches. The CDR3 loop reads CASRRTGANYGYTF. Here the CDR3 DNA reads TGTGCCAGCAGGCGGACAGGGGCGAACTATGGCTACACCTTC.

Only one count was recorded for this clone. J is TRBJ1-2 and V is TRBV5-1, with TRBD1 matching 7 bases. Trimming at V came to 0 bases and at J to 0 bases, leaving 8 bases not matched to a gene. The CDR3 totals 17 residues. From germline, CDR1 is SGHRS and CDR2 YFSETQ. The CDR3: CASSLDTGGTANYGYTF. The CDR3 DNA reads TGCGCCAGCAGCTTGGACACGGGGGGGACAGCTAACTATGGCTACACCTTC.

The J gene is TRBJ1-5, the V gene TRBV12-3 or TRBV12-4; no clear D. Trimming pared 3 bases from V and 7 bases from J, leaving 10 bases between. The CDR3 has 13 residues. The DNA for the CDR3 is TGTGCCAGCAGTTTTTTCCAATCCCAGCCCCAGCATTTT. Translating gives CASSFFQSQPQHF.

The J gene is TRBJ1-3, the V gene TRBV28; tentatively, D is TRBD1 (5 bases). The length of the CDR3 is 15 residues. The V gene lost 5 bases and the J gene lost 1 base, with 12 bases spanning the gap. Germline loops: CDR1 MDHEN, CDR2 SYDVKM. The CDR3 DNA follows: TGTGCCAGCAGTCTAGGGGAGGTTTCTGGAAACACCATATATTTT. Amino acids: CASSLGEVSGNTIYF.

CDR3: CASSELGPSYEQYF. CDR3 DNA sequence: TGCGCCAGCAGTGAGCTGGGGCCCTCCTACGAGCAGTACTTC. The V gene is TRBV10-2, the J gene TRBJ2-7, with D possibly matching TRBD1 (5 bases). CDR1 is WSHSY and CDR2 is SAAADI in the germline V gene. V lost 2 bases and J lost 0, with 8 bases in between. The CDR3 sequence is 14 residues long.

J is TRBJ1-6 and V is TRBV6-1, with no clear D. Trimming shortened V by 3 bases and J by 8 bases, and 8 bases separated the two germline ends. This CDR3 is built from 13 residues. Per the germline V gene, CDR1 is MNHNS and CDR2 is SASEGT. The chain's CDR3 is CASSDTTDSPLHF. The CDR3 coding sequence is TGTGCCAGCAGTGACACGACGGATTCACCCCTCCACTTT.

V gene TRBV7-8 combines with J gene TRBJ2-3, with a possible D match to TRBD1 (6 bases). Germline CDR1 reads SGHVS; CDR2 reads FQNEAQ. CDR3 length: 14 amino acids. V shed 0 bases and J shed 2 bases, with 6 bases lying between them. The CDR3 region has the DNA TGTGCCAGCAGCTTAGCGGGACACACAGATACGCAGTATTTT. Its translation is CASSLAGHTDTQYF.

CDR3 DNA sequence: TGTGCCAGCAGCCCCCAGGGGACCATCGATGAAAAACTGTTTTTT. This gives the protein CASSPQGTIDEKLFF. The genes are TRBV12-1 and TRBJ1-4; the table's D gene call, TRBD1, was not cross checked with the DNA. TRBV12-1 is labeled a pseudogene. This CDR3 comprises 15 residues.

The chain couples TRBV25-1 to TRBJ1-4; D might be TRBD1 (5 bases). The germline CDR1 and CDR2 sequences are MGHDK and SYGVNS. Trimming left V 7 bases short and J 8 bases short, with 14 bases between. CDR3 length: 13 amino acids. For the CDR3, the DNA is TGTGCCAGCATGGGCCAGGGCGTCGAAAAACTGTTTTTT. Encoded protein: CASMGQGVEKLFF.